The 23 T cell receptor beta chains in this list originate from one sample, sequenced in a study of shared clonotypes between healthy human individuals. Some clones are missing from TCRdb's copy, which holds only in-frame ones; the method was immunoSEQ multiplex PCR. The top ten hold less than 2% of the sample, which has more than 550,000 clones, approximately 72% seen once. Sequencing was carried out using memory CD4+ T cells sorted from blood. As to subset: CD45RA-negative fraction. The receptors were sampled from a woman younger than 45 in good health.

V is TRBV11-1 and J is TRBJ1-2, with D possibly matching TRBD1 (6 bases). This CDR3 comprises 15 residues. With 4 bases removed from V and 6 bases from J, the gap between germline ends came to 18 bases. Germline assignment: CDR1 SGHAT and CDR2 FQDESV (reference sequence). CDR3 in DNA: TGTGCCAGCAGCTCGATGCCGGGGACAATAAATGGCTACACCTTC. Its protein is CASSSMPGTINGYTF.

The DNA of the CDR3 is TGTGCCAGCAGTTTGGAGGGTGTACGGGGTGGCTACACCTTC. Its protein product is CASSLEGVRGGYTF. This rearrangement joins TRBV28 to TRBJ1-2; D uncertain. The CDR3 covers 14 residues. The V gene lost 3 bases and the J gene lost 7 bases, with 15 bases spanning the gap. Germline CDR1 reads MDHEN; CDR2 reads SYDVKM.

The J gene is TRBJ1-5, the V gene TRBV7-2; 11 bases fit TRBD1. V shed 3 bases, J shed 6 bases, and the junction held 4 bases outside the gene matches. The CDR3 runs to 15 residues. Germline V gene sequence: CDR1 SGHTA, CDR2 FQGNSA. The CDR3 loop is CASSFGTGGSQPQHF. The CDR3, as DNA: TGTGCCAGCAGCTTCGGGACAGGGGGTTCTCAGCCCCAGCATTTT.

The rearrangement joins TRBV15 to TRBJ2-5; the D gene is possibly TRBD2 (6 bases). The CDR3 is 14 residues long. The germline V gene encodes CDR1 LNHNV and CDR2 YYDKDF (reference sequence). The V and J ends lost 1 base and 4 bases respectively, with 10 bases between them. The CDR3, as DNA: TGTGCCACCAGCAGAGTCGGGAGTTCAGAGACCCAGTACTTC. Protein: CATSRVGSSETQYF. The entire variable domain, with the rest obtained from reference TRBV15 and TRBJ2-5, is as follows: DAMVIQNPRYQVTQFGKPVTLSCSQTLNHNVMYWYQQKSSQAPKLLFHYYDKDFNNEADTPDNFQSRRPNTSFCFLDIRSPGLGDTAMYLCATSRVGSSETQYFGPGTRLLVL.

This clone was observed a few times. V and J are TRBV21-1 and TRBJ2-7. TRBV21-1 is classified as a pseudogene. The CDR3 consists of 16 residues. CDR3 bases: TGTGCCAGCAGCAAAGGTCGTGGGCCCGAGGGGGGTGAGCAGTACTTC. This translates into CASSKGRGPEGGEQYF.

V gene TRBV15 combines with J gene TRBJ2-7; D may correspond to TRBD1 or TRBD2 (5 bases each). CDR3 length equals 13 residues. Germline lookup yields CDR1 LNHNV and CDR2 YYDKDF (reference sequence). V lost 6 bases, J lost 1 base, and 10 bases lay in between. The CDR3: CATSRDASYEQYF. The CDR3 DNA sequence: TGTGCCACCAGTCGGGACGCGTCCTACGAGCAGTACTTC.

The chain couples TRBV30 to TRBJ1-1; 8 bases agree with TRBD1. Germline V gene data show CDR1 as GTSNPN and CDR2 as SVGIG (reference sequence). CDR3 length: 16 residues. V gave up 5 bases and J gave up 9 bases; unmatched junction bases: 20. The CDR3 sequence: CAWARGTGGGGIQAFF. The DNA of the CDR3 is TGTGCCTGGGCCCGCGGGACAGGTGGGGGGGGAATCCAAGCTTTCTTT.

This clone showed up just a few times. CDR3 sequence reads: CASSPTGGAREKLFF. Here the CDR3 DNA reads TGTGCCAGCAGTCCCACCGGGGGGGCGCGTGAAAAACTGTTTTTT. The rearrangement uses TRBV6-5 and TRBJ1-4; D might be TRBD1 (6 bases). The CDR3 is made up of 15 amino acids. V was pared by 5 bases and J by 7 bases, with 17 bases between. The germline V gene has CDR1 MNHEY and CDR2 SVGAGI.

V and J are TRBV7-2 and TRBJ2-5; the match to TRBD1 covers 9 bases. This CDR3 is 14 amino acids long. The V gene's germline CDR1 is SGHTA and CDR2 FQGNSA. The V and J ends lost 5 bases and 0 bases, in that order; junction bases with no gene match: 1. CDR3 sequence: CASSRDRDQETQYF. As DNA, the CDR3 is TGTGCCAGCAGCCGGGACAGGGACCAAGAGACCCAGTACTTC.

The gene calls are TRBV7-8 and TRBJ2-1; D may be TRBD1 (6 bases). Germline CDR1 reads SGHVS; CDR2 reads FQNEAQ. The germline V and J ends were trimmed by 5 bases and 7 bases, with 21 bases remaining between them. This CDR3 is 16 amino acids long. The CDR3 DNA reads as TGTGCCAGCAGCCCCTACAGGTTCGGGACACGGAATGAGCAGTTCTTC. Protein sequence: CASSPYRFGTRNEQFF.

The V gene is TRBV19, the J gene TRBJ2-1; the match to TRBD1 covers 10 bases. The V gene end was trimmed by 5 bases and the J gene end by 2 bases; junction bases not matched to a gene: 3. Germline assignment: CDR1 LNHDA and CDR2 SQIVND (reference sequence). The CDR3 runs to 15 residues. The CDR3 spells CASSPGQGPYNEQFF. Here the CDR3 DNA reads TGTGCCAGTAGTCCGGGACAGGGGCCCTACAATGAGCAGTTCTTC. Full variable domain (rest looked up from reference TRBV19 and TRBJ2-1): DGGITQSPKYLFRKEGQNVTLSCEQNLNHDAMYWYRQDPGQGLRLIYYSQIVNDFQKGDIAEGYSVSREKKESFPLTVTSAQKNPTAFYLCASSPGQGPYNEQFFGPGTRLTVL.

The chain joins TRBV29-1 to TRBJ2-5; 7 bases are a match to TRBD2. Looked up from germline, CDR1 is SQVTM and CDR2 is ANQGSEA. The CDR3 is made up of 12 amino acids. With 7 bases clipped from V and 5 bases from J, the junction kept 7 bases outside the gene matches. CDR3 sequence: CSARYGGETQYF. As DNA, the CDR3 is TGCAGCGCCAGATACGGGGGGGAGACCCAGTACTTC.

The chain couples TRBV7-9 to TRBJ1-1; D unclear. This CDR3 has 12 amino acids. Trimming cost V 4 bases and J 4 bases, with 7 bases left between them. Germline values: CDR1 SEHNR, CDR2 FQNEAQ (reference sequence). CDR3 bases: TGTGCCAGCAGCTCCCCTGGCACTGAAGCTTTCTTT. Translating gives CASSSPGTEAFF.

This rearrangement joins TRBV2 to TRBJ2-7; D is uncertain. The ends were cut back, 4 bases at V and 0 bases at J, with 10 bases in the middle. The CDR3 is 14 amino acids. Germline CDR1 is SNHLY and CDR2 is FYNNEI. For the CDR3, the DNA is TGTGCCAGCAGTGTTCCCTTAAGCTCCTACGAGCAGTACTTC. Translated, it gives CASSVPLSSYEQYF.

This clone was counted once. The V call is TRBV10-2, the J call TRBJ1-1; TRBD1 agrees at 8 bases. The CDR3 totals 17 residues. CDR1 WSHSY and CDR2 SAAADI come from the germline V gene. V lost 5 bases, J lost 1 base, and 12 bases stayed unmatched. The CDR3 DNA reads TGCGCCAGCAGTAGAACCGACAGGGGTGTTTCGAACACTGAAGCTTTCTTT. Protein product: CASSRTDRGVSNTEAFF.

This chain joins TRBV19 and TRBJ2-5; D unresolved. V lost 3 bases and J 4 bases, leaving 12 bases between the germline ends. The CDR3 length is 14 residues. Germline CDR1 reads LNHDA; CDR2 reads SQIVND (reference sequence). The CDR3 is CASSIGWQAETQYF. The CDR3 DNA reads as TGTGCCAGTAGTATTGGTTGGCAGGCAGAGACCCAGTACTTC.

The rearrangement links TRBV29-1 to TRBJ2-3; 15 positions match TRBD2. V dropped 8 bases and J dropped 11; count of bases not matched to a gene: 11. CDR1 and CDR2 from the germline V gene are SQVTM and ANQGSEA. The CDR3 is made up of 14 amino acids. CDR3 coding DNA: TGCAGCACGAGTGGACTAGCGGGAGGGCCTGGGCAGTATTTT. It is translated as CSTSGLAGGPGQYF.

This chain links TRBV28 with TRBJ2-1; weak D call: TRBD1 (5 bases). V lost 5 bases and J 6 bases, leaving 11 bases between the germline ends. Germline CDR1 reads MDHEN; CDR2 reads SYDVKM. This CDR3 has 13 amino acids. CDR3 DNA sequence: TGTGCCAGCAGTCAAGCCCAGGGCAATGAGCAGTTCTTC. This codes for CASSQAQGNEQFF.

This clone was recorded once. Here the CDR3 DNA reads TGCGCCAGCAGTGCGAACGGCTACGAGCAGTACTTC. Translating gives CASSANGYEQYF. The chain couples TRBV10-2 to TRBJ2-7; D unresolved. Germline V gene sequence: CDR1 WSHSY, CDR2 SAAADI. Trimming shortened V by 4 bases and J by 3 bases, and 7 bases separated the two germline ends. The CDR3 contains 12 residues.

This clone was detected a few times. Other DNA variants within this sample encode the same CDR3. The J gene is TRBJ2-7, the V gene TRBV18; the D gene is possibly TRBD1 (6 bases). CDR3 length: 14 amino acids. CDR1 is KGHSH, CDR2 LQKENI, per germline. Trimming stripped 3 bases from V and 0 bases from J, with 9 bases between. Here the CDR3 DNA reads TGTGCCAGCTCACCGGACAGTAGCTCCTACGAGCAGTACTTC. Amino acid sequence: CASSPDSSSYEQYF.

This clone was counted many times. The V and J genes are TRBV28 and TRBJ2-7, with 10 bases that match TRBD2. In germline, CDR1 is MDHEN, CDR2 SYDVKM. The CDR3 contains 15 residues. With V trimmed by 5 bases and J by 3 bases, 7 bases remained unmatched. The CDR3 loop is CASSPQLAGIYEQYF. CDR3 DNA: TGTGCCAGCAGTCCCCAACTAGCGGGGATCTACGAGCAGTACTTC.

The chain recombines TRBV5-1 with TRBJ1-1; D is uncertain. The CDR3 length is 13 residues. Per germline, CDR1 SGHRS and CDR2 YFSETQ. V was trimmed by 5 bases and J by 1 base, leaving 9 bases between them. CDR3 in amino acids: CASSSVPNTEAFF. CDR3 DNA: TGCGCCAGCAGTTCTGTACCGAACACTGAAGCTTTCTTT.

The chain employs TRBV28 and TRBJ2-3; the match to TRBD2 covers 10 bases. V gave up 7 bases and J gave up 5 bases; unmatched junction bases: 9. Germline-derived CDR1 and CDR2 are MDHEN and SYDVKM. This CDR3 is 15 amino acids long. CDR3 in DNA: TGTGCCAGCATGAAGCTAGCGGGAGTTCGAGATACGCAGTATTTT. It yields the protein CASMKLAGVRDTQYF.